This TCR beta chain was identified during a study of control samples from healthy donors and cancer patients (dated by TCRdb to 2018 to 2021). From the cysteine up to the phenylalanine, the CDR3 has a length of 16 residues. Only the CDR3 portion is preserved as DNA: 48 bases, with reading frame beginning at the first base. Reading the germline V gene gives CDR1 MGHRA and CDR2 YSYEKL. V is cut by 3 bases and J by 3 bases, and the space between the germline ends is 18 bases. Turning to this clone: It lacks a known antigen. Base quality data are lacking; no much larger clone is found one base away.

The library came from the immunoSEQ multiplex PCR assay. TCRdb took over this immuneACCESS table, retaining in-frame rearrangements with V and J assigned. Such tables are incomplete; in checked studies, under half of the missing clones stem from an unresolved V gene, and the remainder is unexplained. Counted in this sample were about 160,000 clones; approximately 90% of them appeared once. About 0.64% of the sample belongs to the ten largest clones. The rearrangement combines TRBV4-1 with TRBJ2-7; the D gene is perhaps TRBD1 or TRBD2, as each covers 7 bases. The sample was blood. The sequence derives from a woman in her thirties in good health. For the CDR3, the sequence is CASSQSQGGGVYEQYF. The sequenced DNA is TGCGCCAGCAGCCAGTCCCAGGGGGGGGGCGTCTACGAGCAGTACTTC.